Detailed here is one T cell receptor beta chain. Profiled with immunoSEQ multiplex PCR; TCRdb holds only in-frame clones, not every one. This table has around 150,000 clones, around 85% appearing once. The data were taken from a study of blood T cell repertoires in COVID-19. Study as a whole: Researchers got acute and convalescent COVID-19 samples from the United States, Italy and Spain. T cells, B-cell-depleted T cells, or PBMCs supplied cDNA or gDNA.

Germline loops: CDR1 MNHEY, CDR2 SVGAGI. CDR3 length: 15 amino acids. Trimming removed 2 bases at V and 10 bases at J, with 15 bases between. This TCR came from a human donor with acute or convalescent COVID-19. The donor label of this sample is uncertain. The chain recombines TRBV6-5 with TRBJ1-6, with no clear D. Input material: peripheral blood. CDR3 protein: CASSYSQRPESPLHF. The DNA of the CDR3 is TGTGCCAGCAGTTACAGTCAGAGGCCCGAATCACCCCTCCACTTT.